The 25 T cell receptor beta chains reported below all come from one sample, sequenced in a study of CD8+ T cells in alopecia areata. Sequencing templates came from extracted RNA that was reverse transcribed into cDNA. Repertoires were generated with immunoSEQ multiplex PCR, while TCRdb's copy carries only in-frame clones and drops some. The table shows about 180,000 clones, with 67% occurring only once. The sample was CD8+ T cells sorted from blood, taken at week 0. The receptors shown here come from a human donor with alopecia areata.

The chain has TRBV6-5 and TRBJ2-2; 7 nucleotides agree with TRBD1. The CDR3 runs to 14 residues. Germline CDR1 is MNHEY and CDR2 is SVGAGI. Trimming at V came to 10 bases and at J to 4 bases, leaving 9 bases not matched to a gene. The CDR3 DNA reads TGTGCCACGCACTCGACAGGGCCCACCGGGGAGCTGTTTTTT. Protein sequence: CATHSTGPTGELFF.

A few counts support this clone. This chain joins TRBV12-5 and TRBJ1-5, with D tentatively TRBD1 (5 bases). There are 14 residues in the CDR3. The ends were cut back, 3 bases at V and 6 bases at J, with 12 bases in the middle. Germline V gene data show CDR1 as LGHNT and CDR2 as FRNRAP. The CDR3 nucleotides are TGTGCTAGTGGTTTCTCAGGGTTGGGTCAGCCCCAGCATTTT. It encodes CASGFSGLGQPQHF.

V usage is TRBV4-1 and J usage is TRBJ2-2; the D is unclear. Trimming left V 3 bases short and J 4 bases short, with 9 bases between. Germline V gives CDR1 MGHRA, CDR2 YSYEKL. The CDR3 extends over 14 amino acids. The CDR3 loop reads CASSHASGTGELFF. The CDR3 DNA reads as TGCGCCAGCAGCCATGCTTCGGGCACCGGGGAGCTGTTTTTT.

The table lists this clone with a count of one. The rearrangement links TRBV13 to TRBJ1-1; D ambiguous. This CDR3 has 12 amino acids. V shed 7 bases and J shed 1 base, with 7 bases lying between them. The germline CDR1 and CDR2 sequences are PRHDT and FYEKMQ (reference sequence). CDR3 DNA sequence: TGTGCCAGCAACCGAGGGAACACTGAAGCTTTCTTT. As protein: CASNRGNTEAFF.

The count of this clone is one. V gene TRBV7-9 combines with J gene TRBJ1-2; 10 bases map to TRBD1. Losses at the gene ends were 5 bases for V and 6 bases for J; bases not matched to a gene: 6. Germline CDR1 reads SEHNR; CDR2 reads FQNEAQ (reference sequence). CDR3 length equals 14 residues. CDR3 loop: CASSPRQGANGYTF. The CDR3, as DNA: TGTGCCAGCAGCCCCAGACAGGGGGCGAATGGCTACACCTTC.

The chain employs TRBV6-5 and TRBJ2-2; D is uncertain. The length of the CDR3 is 12 residues. Germline lookup yields CDR1 MNHEY and CDR2 SVGAGI. Between the trimmed V and J ends, which lost 6 bases and 7 bases, there was a span of 9 bases. CDR3: CASSPRIGELFF. The DNA for the CDR3 is TGTGCCAGCAGCCCCAGGATCGGGGAGCTGTTTTTT.

The CDR3 DNA is TGTGCCAGCAGCCCCACGTGGCCCCGGACTGAAGCTTTCTTT. Translating it yields CASSPTWPRTEAFF. The J gene is TRBJ1-1, the V gene TRBV7-8; D is unclear. V lost 5 bases and J lost 5, with 15 bases in between. CDR3 size: 14 residues. The germline CDR1 and CDR2 sequences are SGHVS and FQNEAQ. The variable domain in full, with the rest retrieved from reference TRBV7-8 and TRBJ1-1, is GAGVSQSPRYKVAKRGQDVALRCDPISGHVSLFWYQQALGQGPEFLTYFQNEAQLDKSGLPSDRFFAERPEGSVSTLKIQRTQQEDSAVYLCASSPTWPRTEAFFGQGTRLTVV.

The chain employs TRBV7-9 and TRBJ2-6; D perhaps matches TRBD1 (5 bases). Germline V gene sequence: CDR1 SEHNR, CDR2 FQNEAQ (reference sequence). V lost 5 bases, J lost 2 bases, and 10 bases lay in between. This CDR3 comprises 15 residues. The CDR3 nucleotides are TGTGCCAGCAGCGGCAGGGTTGCTGGGGCCAACGTCCTGACTTTC. It is translated as CASSGRVAGANVLTF.

The V call is TRBV13, the J call TRBJ1-5, with 11 bases fitting TRBD1. The CDR3 length is 14 residues. V shed 5 bases, J shed 7 bases, and the junction held 4 bases outside the gene matches. Per the germline V gene, CDR1 is PRHDT and CDR2 is FYEKMQ (reference sequence). The CDR3 nucleotides are TGTGCCAGCAGCGGACAGGGGGCCGGACAGCCCCAGCATTTT. This translates into CASSGQGAGQPQHF.

The rearrangement uses TRBV6-5 and TRBJ2-2, with unresolved D. V lost 2 bases and J 3 bases, leaving 4 bases between the germline ends. The CDR3 covers 13 residues. Germline CDR1 and CDR2: MNHEY and SVGAGI. The CDR3 is CASSYGDTGELFF. CDR3 coding DNA: TGTGCCAGCAGTTACGGGGACACCGGGGAGCTGTTTTTT.

This chain links TRBV7-8 with TRBJ1-6; D unclear. The V gene's germline CDR1 is SGHVS and CDR2 FQNEAQ. V was clipped by 3 bases and J by 8 bases, with 17 bases between them. The CDR3 covers 16 residues. CDR3 coding DNA: TGTGCCAGCAGCTTTTGGAAGTCCCTCCGGGATTCACCCCTCCACTTT. It yields the protein CASSFWKSLRDSPLHF. Looking up the rest from reference TRBV7-8 and TRBJ1-6 gives the full variable domain: GAGVSQSPRYKVAKRGQDVALRCDPISGHVSLFWYQQALGQGPEFLTYFQNEAQLDKSGLPSDRFFAERPEGSVSTLKIQRTQQEDSAVYLCASSFWKSLRDSPLHFGNGTRLTVT.

V and J are TRBV27 and TRBJ2-1; D unclear. The V and J ends lost 4 bases and 9 bases respectively, with 7 bases between them. This CDR3 is built from 11 residues. Germline values: CDR1 MNHEY, CDR2 SMNVEV (reference sequence). CDR3 amino acids: CASSSVAEQFF. As DNA, the CDR3 is TGTGCCAGCAGTTCGGTCGCTGAGCAGTTCTTC.

The gene calls are TRBV7-9 and TRBJ2-1; D is unclear. Germline V lookup: CDR1 SEHNR, CDR2 FQNEAQ (reference sequence). V was clipped by 5 bases and J by 7 bases, with 12 bases between them. The CDR3 is 13 amino acids. The CDR3 spells CASSGPYLNEQFF. CDR3 nucleotides: TGTGCCAGCAGCGGTCCCTACTTGAATGAGCAGTTCTTC.

This clone has just a few counts. This chain uses TRBV6-5 with TRBJ2-5, with TRBD1 matching 8 bases. V was pared by 7 bases and J by 5 bases, with 12 bases of the junction left unmatched. The CDR3 has 15 residues. The germline V gene encodes CDR1 MNHEY and CDR2 SVGAGI. The CDR3 DNA is TGTGCCAGCACCCAACTACAGGGGGAGTTTGAGACCCAGTACTTC. Translating gives CASTQLQGEFETQYF.

The chain has TRBV7-8 and TRBJ2-5; D gene uncertain. The CDR3 extends over 15 amino acids. V was pared by 5 bases and J by 1 base, with 14 bases between. Germline CDR1 and CDR2: SGHVS and FQNEAQ. The CDR3: CASSPPRMGQETQYF. CDR3 coding DNA: TGTGCCAGCAGCCCTCCGCGAATGGGCCAAGAGACCCAGTACTTC. The full variable domain, with the rest looked up from reference TRBV7-8 and TRBJ2-5, is GAGVSQSPRYKVAKRGQDVALRCDPISGHVSLFWYQQALGQGPEFLTYFQNEAQLDKSGLPSDRFFAERPEGSVSTLKIQRTQQEDSAVYLCASSPPRMGQETQYFGPGTRLLVL.

This clone turned up a few times. The chain joins TRBV21-1 to TRBJ2-4; the D call in the table, TRBD1, was not verified against the DNA. TRBV21-1 corresponds to a pseudogene. This CDR3 region has 13 residues. The CDR3 is CARNRGWRNIQYF. CDR3 nucleotide sequence: TGTGCCAGGAACAGGGGCTGGAGAAACATTCAGTACTTC.

J is TRBJ1-2 and V is TRBV29-1, with TRBD1 as a possible D gene (6 bases). This CDR3 contains 15 residues. Trimming pared 5 bases from V and 3 bases from J, leaving 19 bases between. Germline V gene sequence: CDR1 SQVTM, CDR2 ANQGSEA. The CDR3, as DNA: TGCAGCGTTTATCCAGACCGGGACAACGACTATGGCTACACCTTC. It is translated as CSVYPDRDNDYGYTF.

V gene TRBV7-8 combines with J gene TRBJ2-3, with 10 positions matching TRBD1. The J segment lost 6 bases and the V segment lost 5 bases, leaving 5 bases of the junction unmatched. The CDR3 spans 14 residues. Germline values: CDR1 SGHVS, CDR2 FQNEAQ. The CDR3 reads CASSPAGQGDTQYF. The CDR3, as DNA: TGTGCCAGCAGCCCAGCGGGACAGGGGGATACGCAGTATTTT.

The J gene is TRBJ2-3, the V gene TRBV30, with 8 bases matching TRBD1. CDR1 and CDR2 (germline): GTSNPN, SVGIG (reference sequence). The trim removed 3 bases at V and 1 base at J, leaving 0 bases unmatched. CDR3 size: 13 residues. The DNA of the CDR3 is TGTGCCTGGAGGGGACAGGGCACAGATACGCAGTATTTT. Translated: CAWRGQGTDTQYF.

The chain combines TRBV6-5 with TRBJ2-6, with D unresolved. From germline, CDR1 is MNHEY and CDR2 SVGAGI. CDR3 size: 14 residues. The V end lost 4 bases, the J end lost 4 bases, and 8 bases lay between the germline ends. Here the CDR3 DNA reads TGTGCCAGCAGTTGGGTATCCGGGGCCAACGTCCTGACTTTC. Translation: CASSWVSGANVLTF.

V and J are TRBV5-6 and TRBJ2-1; 10 nucleotides align to TRBD1. Germline V gives CDR1 SGHDT, CDR2 YYEEEE. This CDR3 is built from 15 residues. The ends lost 4 bases at V and 7 bases at J; junction bases unmatched: 8. The CDR3 bases are TGTGCCAGCAGCGTGGGGGGACAGGGGACTAATGAGCAGTTCTTC. The encoded protein is CASSVGGQGTNEQFF.

The chain is built from TRBV5-6 and TRBJ2-5; tentatively, D is TRBD1 or TRBD2 (5 bases each). The germline V and J ends were trimmed by 0 bases and 5 bases, with 20 bases remaining between them. This CDR3 has 17 residues. Germline V lookup: CDR1 SGHDT, CDR2 YYEEEE. The CDR3 here is CASSLDIHGAFWETQYF. The CDR3 DNA is TGTGCCAGCAGCTTGGATATCCACGGGGCTTTTTGGGAGACCCAGTACTTC.

The V gene is TRBV6-6, the J gene TRBJ2-7; tentative D call: TRBD2 (7 bases). Trimming stripped 8 bases from V and 3 bases from J, with 17 bases between. There are 14 residues in the CDR3. Per germline, CDR1 MNHNY and CDR2 SVGAGI (reference sequence). The CDR3 reads CASGKGGEDYEQYF. The CDR3 DNA reads as TGTGCCAGCGGAAAAGGGGGGGAAGACTACGAGCAGTACTTC.

The chain has TRBV27 and TRBJ2-7; the D call may be TRBD1 or TRBD2 (5 bases each). There are 15 residues in the CDR3. The V end lost 4 bases, the J end lost 0 bases, and 13 bases lay between the germline ends. CDR1 is MNHEY, CDR2 SMNVEV, per germline (reference sequence). CDR3 DNA: TGTGCCAGCAGTTATCTGGGACCTAGCTCCTACGAGCAGTACTTC. Encoded protein: CASSYLGPSSYEQYF.

CDR3 sequence reads: CASSLSPQGANGYTF. The CDR3 bases are TGTGCCAGCAGTTTATCGCCCCAGGGGGCGAATGGCTACACCTTC. The rearrangement joins TRBV27 to TRBJ1-2; 8 bases align to TRBD1. After removal of 0 bases from V and 6 bases from J, the junction contained 6 bases not matched to a gene. CDR3 length equals 15 residues. Germline V gene lookup returns CDR1 MNHEY and CDR2 SMNVEV (reference sequence).